Presented here are 8 T cell receptor beta chains from one specimen sequenced in a study of CD8 T cells in Susac syndrome. The authors reverse transcribed about 0.5 to 1 ug RNA with random hexamers. TCRdb re-called the immunoSEQ multiplex PCR reads through MiXCR, storing one row per CDR3 protein. The data contain 400,000 or so distinct CDR3 sequences, 75% to 90% of them singletons. The sequenced sample was CD8+ T cells from PBMCs. The receptor set was obtained from a human donor with multiple sclerosis.

The chain joins TRBV6-2 or TRBV6-3 to TRBJ1-1; a possible D gene is TRBD1 (5 bases). Germline loops: CDR1 MNHEY, CDR2 SVGEGT. V was clipped by 2 bases and J by 8 bases, with 12 bases between them. The CDR3 length is 13 residues. CDR3 protein: CASSYIGEDEAFF. The CDR3 bases are TGTGCCAGCAGTTACATAGGGGAGGACGAAGCTTTCTTT.

The chain couples TRBV28 to TRBJ2-1; 8 bases are shared with TRBD1. This CDR3 has 15 residues. Losses at the gene ends were 4 bases for V and 8 bases for J; bases not matched to a gene: 10. The germline CDR1 and CDR2 sequences are MDHEN and SYDVKM. The CDR3 region has the DNA TGTGCCAGCAGTTCCTACAGGGGGGCAGGGGATGAGCAGTTCTTC. Translation gives CASSSYRGAGDEQFF.

The CDR3 DNA reads TGTGCCTGGGGACAGGGGGTACTCCAAGAGACCCAGTACTTC. Translated: CAWGQGVLQETQYF. V usage is TRBV30 and J usage is TRBJ2-5; 10 bases are shared with TRBD1. The CDR3 is 14 residues long. Germline trimming cut 5 bases from V and 1 base from J; bases unmatched to any gene: 4. Germline V lookup: CDR1 GTSNPN, CDR2 SVGIG (reference sequence). Supplemented by reference TRBV30 and TRBJ2-5, the full variable domain reads SQTIHQWPATLVQPVGSPLSLECTVEGTSNPNLYWYRQAAGRGLQLLFYSVGIGQISSEVPQNLSASRPQDRQFILSSKKLLLSDSGFYLCAWGQGVLQETQYFGPGTRLLVL.

The CDR3 sequence is CASSLAFSRGVNEQFF. The CDR3 DNA follows: TGTGCCAGCAGCTTGGCCTTTAGCAGGGGTGTGAATGAGCAGTTCTTC. V and J are TRBV5-6 and TRBJ2-1; D is possibly TRBD1 (6 bases). V lost 0 bases and J 7 bases, leaving 17 bases between the germline ends. There are 16 residues in the CDR3. Germline V gives CDR1 SGHDT, CDR2 YYEEEE.

This clonotype has only one observation. The CDR3 nucleotides read TGTGCCAGCAGTGACTCAGCCAAAAGTGAGCAGTTCTTC. Its translation: CASSDSAKSEQFF. V is TRBV6-4 and J is TRBJ2-1; D uncertain. Germline V gives CDR1 MRHNA, CDR2 SNTAGT. Trimming took off 0 bases at V and 9 bases at J, with 9 bases between the two ends. The CDR3 has 13 amino acids.

In the case of this clonotype: A read error may account for a junction end that differs from germline. The V call is TRBV5-1, the J call TRBJ2-7; D gene unclear. This CDR3 is 15 amino acids long. Germline values: CDR1 SGHRS, CDR2 YFSETQ. The CDR3 protein is CAGSRSALSSYEQYF. CDR3 DNA sequence: TGCGCCGGCAGCCGCAGCGCACTCAGCTCCTACGAGCAGTACTTC. Variable domain in full (rest from reference TRBV5-1 and TRBJ2-7): KAGVTQTPRYLIKTRGQQVTLSCSPISGHRSVSWYQQTPGQGLQFLFEYFSETQRNKGNFPGRFSGRQFSNSRSEMNVSTLELGDSALYLCAGSRSALSSYEQYFGPGTRLTVT.

The chain joins TRBV12-3 or TRBV12-4 to TRBJ2-7; the D is unclear. Trimming cost V 3 bases and J 1 base, with 7 bases left between them. This CDR3 region has 13 residues. The chain's CDR3 is CASSLERSYEQYF. CDR3 nucleotide sequence: TGTGCCAGCAGTTTGGAAAGGTCCTACGAGCAGTACTTC.

This chain connects TRBV29-1 to TRBJ1-2; TRBD1 aligns across 7 bases. The trim removed 3 bases at V and 2 bases at J, leaving 9 bases unmatched. The CDR3 is made up of 15 amino acids. Germline V gene data show CDR1 as SQVTM and CDR2 as ANQGSEA. The DNA of the CDR3 is TGCAGCGTTGAGTCCGGGACAGAATTAAACTATGGCTACACCTTC. The encoded protein is CSVESGTELNYGYTF. Combining the CDR3 with reference TRBV29-1 and TRBJ1-2 gives the whole variable domain SAVISQKPSRDICQRGTSLTIQCQVDSQVTMMFWYRQQPGQSLTLIATANQGSEATYESGFVIDKFPISRPNLTFSTLTVSNMSPEDSSIYLCSVESGTELNYGYTFGSGTRLTVV.